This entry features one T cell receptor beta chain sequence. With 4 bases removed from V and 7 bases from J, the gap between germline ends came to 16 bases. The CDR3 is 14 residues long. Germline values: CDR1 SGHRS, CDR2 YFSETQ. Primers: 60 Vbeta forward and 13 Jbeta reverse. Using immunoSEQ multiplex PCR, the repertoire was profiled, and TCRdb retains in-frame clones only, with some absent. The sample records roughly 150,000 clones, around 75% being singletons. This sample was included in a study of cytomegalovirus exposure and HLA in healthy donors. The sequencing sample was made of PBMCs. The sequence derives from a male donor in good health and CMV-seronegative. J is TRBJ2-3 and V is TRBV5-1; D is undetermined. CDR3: CASSPGLALYTQYF. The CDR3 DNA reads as TGCGCCAGCAGCCCCGGCTTAGCACTTTATACGCAGTATTTT.